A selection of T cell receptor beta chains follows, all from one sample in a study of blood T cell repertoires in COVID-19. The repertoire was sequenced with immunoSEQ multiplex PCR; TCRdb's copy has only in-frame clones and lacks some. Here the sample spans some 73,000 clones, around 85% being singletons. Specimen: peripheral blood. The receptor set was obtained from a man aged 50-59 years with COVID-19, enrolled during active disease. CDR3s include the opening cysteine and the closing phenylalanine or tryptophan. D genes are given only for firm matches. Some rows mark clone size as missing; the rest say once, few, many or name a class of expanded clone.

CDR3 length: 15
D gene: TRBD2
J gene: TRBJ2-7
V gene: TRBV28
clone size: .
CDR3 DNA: TGTGCCAGCAGTTTGAGAGCGGGAGGGCCAGGCGAGCAGTACTTC
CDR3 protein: CASSLRAGGPGEQYF

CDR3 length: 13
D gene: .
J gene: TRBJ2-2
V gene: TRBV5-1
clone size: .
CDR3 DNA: TGCGCCAGCAGCCCAGGCGTGAACGGGGAGCTGTTTTTT
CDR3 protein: CASSPGVNGELFF

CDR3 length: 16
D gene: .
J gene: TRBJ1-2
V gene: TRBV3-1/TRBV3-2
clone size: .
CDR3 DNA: TGTGCCAGCAGCCAGCTCCCAGGCGGGGTCAACTATGGCTACACCTTC
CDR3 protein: CASSQLPGGVNYGYTF

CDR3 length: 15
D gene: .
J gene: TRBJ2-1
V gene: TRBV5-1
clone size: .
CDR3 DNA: TGCGCCAGCAGCTTGGAGGACTCCTACGACAATGAGCAGTTCTTC
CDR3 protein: CASSLEDSYDNEQFF

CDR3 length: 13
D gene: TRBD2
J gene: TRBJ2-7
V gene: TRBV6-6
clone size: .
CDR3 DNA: TGTGCCAGCAGTTCCGAATCCGGGACTAGCGGGGTCTTC
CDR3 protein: CASSSESGTSGVF

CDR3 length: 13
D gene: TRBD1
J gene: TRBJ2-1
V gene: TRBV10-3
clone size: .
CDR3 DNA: TGTGCCATCAGAGACCGGGACAGCAATGAGCAGTTCTTC
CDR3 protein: CAIRDRDSNEQFF

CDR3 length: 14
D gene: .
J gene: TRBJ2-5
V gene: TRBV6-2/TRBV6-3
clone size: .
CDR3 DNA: TGTGCCAGCAGTTACGGGGGACATCAAGAGACCCAGTACTTC
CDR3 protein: CASSYGGHQETQYF

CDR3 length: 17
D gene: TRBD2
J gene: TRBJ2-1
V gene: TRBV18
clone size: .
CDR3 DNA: TGTGCCAGCTCACTCAATCCGGGACTAGCGGGACGGGTTGAGCAGTTCTTC
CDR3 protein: CASSLNPGLAGRVEQFF

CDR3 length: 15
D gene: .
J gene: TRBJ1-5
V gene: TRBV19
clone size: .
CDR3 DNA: TGTGCCAGTAGTACGACTCCTAGGGGCCATCAGCCCCAGCATTTT
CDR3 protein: CASSTTPRGHQPQHF

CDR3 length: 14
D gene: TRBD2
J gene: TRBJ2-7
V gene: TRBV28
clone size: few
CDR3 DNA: TGTGCCAGCAGACCCGGGACTAGCGCCTACGAGCAGTACTTC
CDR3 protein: CASRPGTSAYEQYF

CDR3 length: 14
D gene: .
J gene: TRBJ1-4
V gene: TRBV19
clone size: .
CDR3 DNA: TGTGCCAGTAGCCCGACAGGCACTAATGAAAAACTGTTTTTT
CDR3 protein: CASSPTGTNEKLFF

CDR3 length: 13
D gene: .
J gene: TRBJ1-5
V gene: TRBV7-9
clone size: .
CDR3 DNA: TGTGCCAGCAGCTTAGCGCCGGGTCAGCCCCAGCATTTT
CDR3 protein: CASSLAPGQPQHF

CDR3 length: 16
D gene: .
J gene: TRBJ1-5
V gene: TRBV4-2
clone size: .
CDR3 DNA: TGTGCCAGCAGCCAAGCTGTGGACAGCGCCAATCAGCCCCAGCATTTT
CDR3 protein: CASSQAVDSANQPQHF

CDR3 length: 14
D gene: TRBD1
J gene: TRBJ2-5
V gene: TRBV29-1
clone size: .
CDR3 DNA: TGCAGCGTGCGGACAGGGGGCCCCGGGGAGACCCAGTACTTC
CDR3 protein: CSVRTGGPGETQYF

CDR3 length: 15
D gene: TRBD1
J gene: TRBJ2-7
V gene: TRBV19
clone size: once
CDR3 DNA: TGTGCCAGTAGTAGCTCTACAGGGGTTTCCTACGAGCAGTACTTC
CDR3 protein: CASSSSTGVSYEQYF

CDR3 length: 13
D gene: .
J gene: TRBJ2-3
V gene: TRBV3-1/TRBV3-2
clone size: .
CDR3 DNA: TGTGCCAGCAGCCAAGGTTTCGCAGATACGCAGTATTTT
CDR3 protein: CASSQGFADTQYF

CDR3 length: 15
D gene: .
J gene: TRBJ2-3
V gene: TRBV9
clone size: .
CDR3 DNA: TGTGCCAGCAGCCGGGACTTAAGATCCACAGATACGCAGTATTTT
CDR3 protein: CASSRDLRSTDTQYF

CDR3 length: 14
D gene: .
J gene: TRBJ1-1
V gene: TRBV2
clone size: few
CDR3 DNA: TGTGCCAGCAGTTCCAAGGGGTTGGCCACTGAAGCTTTCTTT
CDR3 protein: CASSSKGLATEAFF

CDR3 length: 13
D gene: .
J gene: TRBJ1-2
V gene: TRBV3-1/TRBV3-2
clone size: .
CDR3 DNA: TGTGCCAGCAGCCAAGATAACAAGTATGGCTACACCTTC
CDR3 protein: CASSQDNKYGYTF

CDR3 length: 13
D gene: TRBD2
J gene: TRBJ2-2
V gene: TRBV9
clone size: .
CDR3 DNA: TGTGCCAGCGGGGGACTATACACCGGGGAGCTGTTTTTT
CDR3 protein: CASGGLYTGELFF

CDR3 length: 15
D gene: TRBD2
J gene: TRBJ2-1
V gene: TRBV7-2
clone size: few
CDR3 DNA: TGTGCCAGCAGCCCCGGGACTAGCGGATACAATGAGCAGTTCTTC
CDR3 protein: CASSPGTSGYNEQFF

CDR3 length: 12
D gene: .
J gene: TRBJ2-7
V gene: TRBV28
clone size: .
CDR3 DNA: TGTGCCAGCATAGGGGCCTCCTACGAGCAGTACTTC
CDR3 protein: CASIGASYEQYF

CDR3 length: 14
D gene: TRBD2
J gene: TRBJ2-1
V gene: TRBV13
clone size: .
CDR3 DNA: TGTGCCAGCAGCTTACGGAGGACTAGCAGCGAGCAGTTCTTC
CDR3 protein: CASSLRRTSSEQFF

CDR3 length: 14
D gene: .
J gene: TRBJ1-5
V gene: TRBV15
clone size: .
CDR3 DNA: TGTGCCACCGCCGCCAGGGTGAGCAATCAGCCCCAGCATTTT
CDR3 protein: CATAARVSNQPQHF

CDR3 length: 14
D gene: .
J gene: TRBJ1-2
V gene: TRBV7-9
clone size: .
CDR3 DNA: TGTGCCAGCAGCCGGGACATAACTAACTATGGCTACACCTTC
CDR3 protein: CASSRDITNYGYTF

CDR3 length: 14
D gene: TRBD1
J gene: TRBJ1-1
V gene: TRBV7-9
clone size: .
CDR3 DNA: TGTGCCAGCAGCTTGGGACAGGGCTTTACTGAAGCTTTCTTT
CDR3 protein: CASSLGQGFTEAFF

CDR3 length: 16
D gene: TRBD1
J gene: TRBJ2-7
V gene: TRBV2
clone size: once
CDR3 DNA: TGTGCCAGCCATAGGTTTCCCGGGACAGGGGGCATCGAGCAGTACTTC
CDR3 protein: CASHRFPGTGGIEQYF

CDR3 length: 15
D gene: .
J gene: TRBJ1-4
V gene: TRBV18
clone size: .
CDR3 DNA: TGTGCCAGCTCGCGAGCGCAGGGGCTAGGTGAAAAACTGTTTTTT
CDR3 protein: CASSRAQGLGEKLFF

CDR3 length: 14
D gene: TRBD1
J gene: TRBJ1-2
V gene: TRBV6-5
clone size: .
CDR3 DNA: TGTGCCAGCAGGACAGGGGGCGCACGATATGGCTACACCTTC
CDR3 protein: CASRTGGARYGYTF

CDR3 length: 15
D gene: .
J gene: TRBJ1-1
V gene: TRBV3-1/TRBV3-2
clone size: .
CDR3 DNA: TGTGCCAGCAACCAGAGGGGGGGAGGCAACACTGAAGCTTTCTTT
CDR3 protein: CASNQRGGGNTEAFF

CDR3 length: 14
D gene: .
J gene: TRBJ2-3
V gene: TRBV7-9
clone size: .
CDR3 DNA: TGTGCCAGCAGCCCTGAGGGTGGTGGGGATACGCAGTATTTT
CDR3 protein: CASSPEGGGDTQYF

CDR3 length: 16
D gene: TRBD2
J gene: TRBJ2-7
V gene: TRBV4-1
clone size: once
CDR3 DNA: TGCGCCAGCAGCCAAGTCGTCGGGGGGAGCTCCTACGAGCAGTACTTC
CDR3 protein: CASSQVVGGSSYEQYF

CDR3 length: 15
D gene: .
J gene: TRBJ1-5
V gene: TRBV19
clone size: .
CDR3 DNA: TGTGCCAGTATAGCCAGATCCCCTACTCTAGGGCCCCAGCATTTT
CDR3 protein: CASIARSPTLGPQHF

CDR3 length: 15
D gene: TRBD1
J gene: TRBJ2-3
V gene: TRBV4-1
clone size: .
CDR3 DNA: TGCGCCAGCAGCCCCCGGGACAGGAACACAGATACGCAGTATTTT
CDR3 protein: CASSPRDRNTDTQYF

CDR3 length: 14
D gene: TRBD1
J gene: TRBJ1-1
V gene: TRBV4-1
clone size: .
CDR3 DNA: TGCGCCAGCAGCCAAGTGACGACAGGGGTTGAAGCTTTCTTT
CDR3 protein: CASSQVTTGVEAFF

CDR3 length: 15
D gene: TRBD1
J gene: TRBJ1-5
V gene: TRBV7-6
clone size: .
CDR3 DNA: TGTGCCAGCAGCTCGACAGGGGCCCTCAATCAGCCCCAGCATTTT
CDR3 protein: CASSSTGALNQPQHF

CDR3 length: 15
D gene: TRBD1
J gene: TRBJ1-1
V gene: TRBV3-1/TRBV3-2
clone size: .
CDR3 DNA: TGTGCCAGCAGCCAAGATCAGGGGGCGAACACTGAAGCTTTCTTT
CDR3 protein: CASSQDQGANTEAFF

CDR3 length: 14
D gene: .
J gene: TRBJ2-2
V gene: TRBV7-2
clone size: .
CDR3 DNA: TGTGCCAGCCGGACAGCCGCGAACACCGGGGAGCTGTTTTTT
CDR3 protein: CASRTAANTGELFF

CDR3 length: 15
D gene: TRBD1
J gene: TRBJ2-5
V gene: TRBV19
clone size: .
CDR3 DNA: TGTGCCAGCGATTCCGGGACAGGGTATACGGAGACCCAGTACTTC
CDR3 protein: CASDSGTGYTETQYF

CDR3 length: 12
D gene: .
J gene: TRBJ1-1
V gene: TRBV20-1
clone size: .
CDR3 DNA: TGCAGTGCTAGTCAGGGAAACACTGAAGCTTTCTTT
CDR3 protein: CSASQGNTEAFF

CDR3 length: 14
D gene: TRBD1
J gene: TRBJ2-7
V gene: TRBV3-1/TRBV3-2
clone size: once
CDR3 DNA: TGTGCCAGCAGCCCGGGACAGGCCAAGAACGAGCAGTACTTC
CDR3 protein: CASSPGQAKNEQYF

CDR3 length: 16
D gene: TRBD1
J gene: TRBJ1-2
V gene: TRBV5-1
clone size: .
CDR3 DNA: TGCGCCAGCAGCTTGGATCACCGGGACAGGGGGTCTGGCTACACCTTC
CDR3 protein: CASSLDHRDRGSGYTF

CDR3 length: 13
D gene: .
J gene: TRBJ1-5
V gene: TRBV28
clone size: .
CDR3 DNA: TGTGCCAGCAGTTTCCTCCGGGGGGAGCCCCAGCATTTT
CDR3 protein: CASSFLRGEPQHF

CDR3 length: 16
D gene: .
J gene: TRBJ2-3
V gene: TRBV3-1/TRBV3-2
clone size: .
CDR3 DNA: TGTGCCAGCAGCCAAGGGTCTAATACCGATGCAGATACGCAGTATTTT
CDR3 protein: CASSQGSNTDADTQYF

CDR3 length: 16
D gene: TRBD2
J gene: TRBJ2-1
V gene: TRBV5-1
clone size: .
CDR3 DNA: TGCGCCAGCAGCGTCCTGACTAGCGTTTCCTACAATGAGCAGTTCTTC
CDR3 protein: CASSVLTSVSYNEQFF

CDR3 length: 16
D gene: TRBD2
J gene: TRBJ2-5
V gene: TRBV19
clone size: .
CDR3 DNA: TGTGCCAGTAGTATAGCGGGGGGGCCCGAAAGGGAGACCCAGTACTTC
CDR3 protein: CASSIAGGPERETQYF

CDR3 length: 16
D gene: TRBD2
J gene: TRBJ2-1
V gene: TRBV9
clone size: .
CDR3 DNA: TGTGCCAGCAGCGCCCCGGGAGGGGGGATCGACAATGAGCAGTTCTTC
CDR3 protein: CASSAPGGGIDNEQFF

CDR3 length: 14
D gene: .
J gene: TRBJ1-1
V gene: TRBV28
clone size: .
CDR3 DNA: TGTGCCAGCACCGCAGGGGCCGAGAACACTGAAGCTTTCTTT
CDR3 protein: CASTAGAENTEAFF

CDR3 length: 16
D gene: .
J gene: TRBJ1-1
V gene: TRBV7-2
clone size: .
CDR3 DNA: TGTGCCAGCAGCTTAGCCTTCCTGGGGGCGAGCACTGAAGCTTTCTTT
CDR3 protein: CASSLAFLGASTEAFF

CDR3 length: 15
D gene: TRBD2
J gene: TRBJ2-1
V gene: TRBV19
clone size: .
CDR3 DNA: TGTGCCAGTCGCTCCTGGGCGGGAGGGCCGGGTGAGCAGTTCTTC
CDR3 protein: CASRSWAGGPGEQFF

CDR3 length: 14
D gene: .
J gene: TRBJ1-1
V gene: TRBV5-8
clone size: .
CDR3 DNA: TGTGCCAGCAGCTTGAGTACAAGGAACACTGAAGCTTTCTTT
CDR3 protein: CASSLSTRNTEAFF

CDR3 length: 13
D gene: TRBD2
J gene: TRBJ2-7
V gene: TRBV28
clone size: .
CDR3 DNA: TGTGCCAGCACTACGGGGGGTGCCTACGAGCAGTACTTC
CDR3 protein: CASTTGGAYEQYF

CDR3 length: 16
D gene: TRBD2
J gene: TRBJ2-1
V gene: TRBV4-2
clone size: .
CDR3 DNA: TGTGCCAGCAGCCAAGTCCGCCTAGCGGGAGGGAGTGAGCAGTTCTTC
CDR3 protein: CASSQVRLAGGSEQFF

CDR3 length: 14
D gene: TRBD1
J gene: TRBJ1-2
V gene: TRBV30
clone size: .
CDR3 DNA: TGTGCCTGGAGTGTAGGGACAGTGAACTATGGCTACACCTTC
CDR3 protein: CAWSVGTVNYGYTF

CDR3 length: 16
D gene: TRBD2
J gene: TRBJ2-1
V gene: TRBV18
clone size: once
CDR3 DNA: TGTGCCAGCTCACCGGGACTAGCGGGCGCCTACAATGAGCAGTTCTTC
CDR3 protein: CASSPGLAGAYNEQFF

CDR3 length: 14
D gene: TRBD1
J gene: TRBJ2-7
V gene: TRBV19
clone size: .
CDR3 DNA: TGTGCCAGTAGTATTGGGACAGGCTCCTACGAGCAGTACTTC
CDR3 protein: CASSIGTGSYEQYF